The source of this T cell receptor beta chain is a study of T cell clonotyping in hematopoietic cell transplantation. Recipients were bled about 28 days pretransplant and at posttransplant days 30, 100, 180. Data came from immunoSEQ multiplex PCR; TCRdb stores just in-frame clones and leaves some out. The table shows about 16,000 clones, with 85% to 90% occurring only once. The germline V gene encodes CDR1 SGHNT and CDR2 YENEEA. V was clipped by 7 bases and J by 2 bases, with 7 bases between them. The CDR3 has 12 residues. The sequenced sample was PBMCs, obtained 100 days after allogeneic stem cell transplant. The J gene is TRBJ2-3, the V gene TRBV11-3, with D perhaps being TRBD1 or TRBD2 (5 bases each). The receptor comes from a male patient aged 55 to 69 who had an allogeneic stem cell transplant from a related donor, so the T cells may come from the graft donor. Some clones in this sample may be carry-over from other donors' samples. CDR3 amino acids: CASNGATDTQYF. The CDR3 bases are TGTGCCAGCAACGGGGCCACAGATACGCAGTATTTT.